Listed here are 25 T cell receptor beta chains from one sample, sequenced in a study of glioma-infiltrating T cells after dendritic cell vaccination. The table came from immunoSEQ multiplex PCR; TCRdb's copy has only in-frame clones and leaves some out. This table holds 75,000 to 100,000 clones, about 80% found once. Sample: blood, taken before dendritic cell vaccination. Receptors originate from a human donor with glioblastoma.

V usage is TRBV5-4 and J usage is TRBJ2-3, with 9 bases aligning to TRBD2. Germline values: CDR1 SGHNT, CDR2 YYREEE (reference sequence). The CDR3 extends over 16 amino acids. Trimming at V came to 4 bases and at J to 3 bases, leaving 9 bases not matched to a gene. This CDR3 is CASSGGGGRGTDTQYF. In DNA, the CDR3 is TGTGCCAGCAGCGGCGGGGGGGGCCGGGGTACAGATACGCAGTATTTT.

The chain employs TRBV19 and TRBJ1-1; D possibly corresponds to TRBD1 (5 bases). The CDR3 contains 15 residues. V lost 0 bases and J lost 1, with 9 bases in between. Germline CDR1 LNHDA, CDR2 SQIVND (reference sequence). The CDR3 DNA reads TGTGCCAGTAGTATAGAGGCAGGGAAGAACACTGAAGCTTTCTTT. It yields the protein CASSIEAGKNTEAFF.

The rearrangement uses TRBV6-5 and TRBJ1-3, with unresolved D. The CDR3 spans 14 residues. Germline-derived CDR1 and CDR2 are MNHEY and SVGAGI. V lost 5 bases and J lost 3, with 11 bases in between. CDR3 loop: CASSRPGIGNTIYF. The CDR3 coding sequence is TGTGCCAGCAGTCGACCCGGGATTGGAAACACCATATATTTT.

The gene calls are TRBV9 and TRBJ1-1; 10 bases are a match to TRBD1. V shed 2 bases, J shed 4 bases, and the junction held 5 bases outside the gene matches. The CDR3 has 15 residues. Germline CDR1 is SGDLS and CDR2 is YYNGEE. CDR3 DNA sequence: TGTGCCAGCAGCGTTGGTGGGACAGGGGTCACTGAAGCTTTCTTT. Residues: CASSVGGTGVTEAFF.

The chain carries TRBV15 and TRBJ2-1; 11 nucleotides line up with TRBD2. V dropped 2 bases and J dropped 7; count of bases not matched to a gene: 4. Germline V gives CDR1 LNHNV, CDR2 YYDKDF (reference sequence). The CDR3 sequence is 15 residues long. For the CDR3, the DNA is TGTGCCACCAGCAGATTAGCGGGGGGGCCGAATGAGCAGTTCTTC. It encodes CATSRLAGGPNEQFF.

This clone was seen a handful of times. This chain uses TRBV9 with TRBJ1-2; a possible D gene is TRBD1 (6 bases). Trimming pared 3 bases from V and 6 bases from J, leaving 9 bases between. This CDR3 spans 12 amino acids. Germline V gives CDR1 SGDLS, CDR2 YYNGEE. The DNA for the CDR3 is TGTGCCAGCAGCGGGGGGGGCGATGGCTACACCTTC. Protein: CASSGGGDGYTF. The full variable domain, in which reference TRBV9 and TRBJ1-2 provide the parts outside the CDR3, is DSGVTQTPKHLITATGQRVTLRCSPRSGDLSVYWYQQSLDQGLQFLIQYYNGEERAKGNILERFSAQQFPDLHSELNLSSLELGDSALYFCASSGGGDGYTFGSGTRLTVV.

The sample holds a few counts of this clone. The chain employs TRBV19 and TRBJ2-3, with 12 bases matching TRBD2. Germline CDR1 is LNHDA and CDR2 is SQIVND (reference sequence). J lost 3 bases, V lost 5 bases, and 9 bases had no gene match. The CDR3 runs 17 residues. The CDR3: CASSPHLAGGLTDTQYF. CDR3 in DNA: TGTGCCAGTAGTCCTCACCTAGCGGGAGGGCTGACAGATACGCAGTATTTT.

The V gene is TRBV4-1, the J gene TRBJ1-4, with a tentative D call TRBD1 (6 bases). The V gene's germline CDR1 is MGHRA and CDR2 YSYEKL. V shed 4 bases and J shed 11 bases, with 20 bases lying between them. The CDR3 is 15 amino acids. In nucleotides, the CDR3 is TGCGCCAGCAGCCGAGGGACACAAGGAACTAGTAAACTGTTTTTT. Translation gives CASSRGTQGTSKLFF.

The chain is built from TRBV5-1 and TRBJ1-1; D gene ambiguous. V lost 2 bases to trimming and J lost 1 base, with 9 bases between them. The germline CDR1 and CDR2 sequences are SGHRS and YFSETQ. This CDR3 spans 14 amino acids. The CDR3 loop is CASSFDTPNTEAFF. The CDR3 DNA reads as TGCGCCAGCAGCTTCGACACCCCGAACACTGAAGCTTTCTTT.

The rearrangement links TRBV25-1 to TRBJ1-2; no definite D call. V was cut by 3 bases and J by 3 bases, with 11 bases left in between. The CDR3 spans 14 residues. The germline V gene has CDR1 MGHDK and CDR2 SYGVNS. The CDR3 spells CASSEPGIYYGYTF. The CDR3 region has the DNA TGTGCCAGCAGTGAGCCCGGGATCTACTATGGCTACACCTTC.

This clone has just one count. This chain connects TRBV12-5 to TRBJ2-1; D is possibly TRBD2 (5 bases). The germline CDR1 and CDR2 sequences are LGHNT and FRNRAP. This CDR3 region has 12 residues. Trimming shortened V by 4 bases and J by 6 bases, and 7 bases separated the two germline ends. CDR3 nucleotide sequence: TGTGCTAGTGGTTCCGAGGGCAATGAGCAGTTCTTC. This sequence encodes CASGSEGNEQFF.

The chain combines TRBV6-5 with TRBJ2-3; D might be TRBD1 (6 bases). The V end was cut by 4 bases, the J end by 0 bases, with 11 bases between. Germline CDR1 reads MNHEY; CDR2 reads SVGAGI. The CDR3 has 15 amino acids. CDR3 sequence reads: CASSLGQSSTDTQYF. In DNA form, the CDR3 reads TGTGCCAGCAGTTTAGGACAGTCTAGCACAGATACGCAGTATTTT.

The table lists this clone with a few counts. The chain employs TRBV2 and TRBJ1-2; 8 nucleotides align to TRBD1. CDR1 is SNHLY, CDR2 FYNNEI, per germline. The V gene end was trimmed by 5 bases and the J gene end by 3 bases; junction bases not matched to a gene: 2. The CDR3 contains 13 residues. CDR3 protein: CASSRTGHYGYTF. The CDR3 region has the DNA TGTGCCAGCAGTAGGACAGGGCACTATGGCTACACCTTC.

The chain joins TRBV7-2 to TRBJ2-5; D unclear. CDR1 and CDR2 (germline): SGHTA, FQGNSA. This CDR3 contains 12 residues. The germline V and J ends were trimmed by 3 bases and 5 bases, with 7 bases remaining between them. Here the CDR3 DNA reads TGTGCCAGCAGCTTCGAGAGGGAGACCCAGTACTTC. It codes for CASSFERETQYF.

The chain couples TRBV15 to TRBJ1-2; 8 nucleotides match TRBD1. CDR3 length: 14 amino acids. The V and J ends lost 5 bases and 3 bases, in that order; junction bases with no gene match: 5. CDR1 and CDR2 from the germline V gene are LNHNV and YYDKDF (reference sequence). DNA for the CDR3: TGTGCCACCAGCTGGGGACAGGAAGACTATGGCTACACCTTC. Residues: CATSWGQEDYGYTF.

The chain has TRBV9 and TRBJ1-1; possibly TRBD1 for D (6 bases). Between the trimmed V and J ends, which lost 2 bases and 6 bases, there was a span of 11 bases. Germline V gene sequence: CDR1 SGDLS, CDR2 YYNGEE. The CDR3 is 13 residues long. CDR3 loop: CASSVGGGPEAFF. DNA of the CDR3: TGTGCCAGCAGCGTGGGGGGGGGCCCTGAAGCTTTCTTT.

There are a few counts of this clone. The V gene is TRBV7-8, the J gene TRBJ1-2, with 7 nucleotides matching TRBD1. CDR3 size: 15 residues. Per germline, CDR1 SGHVS and CDR2 FQNEAQ. J was trimmed by 5 bases and V by 5 bases; bases with no gene match: 11. CDR3 bases: TGTGCCAGCAGCCTATCGGGGACAGCCACATATGGCTACACCTTC. This encodes CASSLSGTATYGYTF.

The chain uses TRBV5-1 and TRBJ2-1; TRBD2 matches at 10 bases. This CDR3 region has 16 residues. V shed 4 bases and J 1 base; nucleotides not matched to a gene: 5. Looked up from germline, CDR1 is SGHRS and CDR2 is YFSETQ. The CDR3 loop is CASSPELAGSYNEQFF. DNA for the CDR3: TGCGCCAGCAGCCCTGAACTAGCGGGATCCTACAATGAGCAGTTCTTC.

The chain uses TRBV2 and TRBJ1-1; no firm D call. This CDR3 comprises 13 residues. Trimming pared 6 bases from V and 1 base from J, leaving 9 bases between. Per germline, CDR1 SNHLY and CDR2 FYNNEI. CDR3 region: CASSSQRNTEAFF. The CDR3 DNA follows: TGTGCCAGCAGCAGTCAACGGAACACTGAAGCTTTCTTT.

The chain couples TRBV7-1 to TRBJ2-1; TRBD1 matches at 8 bases. TRBV7-1 is flagged as an ORF with uncertain function. V gave up 5 bases and J gave up 7 bases; unmatched junction bases: 10. CDR3 length: 15 residues. The CDR3 loop reads CASSDRDRKPNEQFF. The CDR3 DNA reads as TGTGCCAGCAGCGACCGGGACAGGAAACCAAATGAGCAGTTCTTC.

The chain couples TRBV6-4 to TRBJ1-2; 7 bases map to TRBD1. Germline CDR1 MRHNA, CDR2 SNTAGT. The CDR3 spans 14 residues. Trimming removed 2 bases from V and 6 bases from J; junction bases left unmatched: 6. In DNA, the CDR3 is TGTGCCAGCAGTGACGGCAGGGGGTCCGATGGCTACACCTTC. This sequence encodes CASSDGRGSDGYTF.

This sequence joins TRBV5-1 and TRBJ1-1; no reliable D call. Germline lookup yields CDR1 SGHRS and CDR2 YFSETQ. The CDR3 spans 12 residues. Trimming shortened V by 5 bases and J by 1 base, and 6 bases separated the two germline ends. Here the CDR3 reads CASSSGNTEAFF. The CDR3 region has the DNA TGCGCCAGCAGTTCAGGGAACACTGAAGCTTTCTTT.

The rearrangement joins TRBV15 to TRBJ2-3; 7 nucleotides agree with TRBD2. CDR1 and CDR2 from the germline V gene are LNHNV and YYDKDF (reference sequence). The CDR3 covers 15 residues. With 8 bases clipped from V and 5 bases from J, the junction kept 13 bases outside the gene matches. The CDR3, as DNA: TGTGCCACCTCCCCGGGAGGCAGGGCAAAAGATACGCAGTATTTT. It yields the protein CATSPGGRAKDTQYF.

About this clone itself: The same CDR3 can be traced to other DNA sequences in this sample. The DNA for the CDR3 is TGCGCCAGCAGCTTGGACAGGGGCGGCTACGAGCAGTACTTC. Its protein is CASSLDRGGYEQYF. The chain employs TRBV5-1 and TRBJ2-7, with 7 bases aligning to TRBD1. The CDR3 is 14 residues long. With V trimmed by 0 bases and J by 3 bases, 3 bases remained unmatched. Germline CDR1 and CDR2: SGHRS and YFSETQ. Full variable domain (missing parts from reference TRBV5-1 and TRBJ2-7): KAGVTQTPRYLIKTRGQQVTLSCSPISGHRSVSWYQQTPGQGLQFLFEYFSETQRNKGNFPGRFSGRQFSNSRSEMNVSTLELGDSALYLCASSLDRGGYEQYFGPGTRLTVT.

The chain employs TRBV7-9 and TRBJ1-2; TRBD1 aligns across 9 bases. Germline loops: CDR1 SEHNR, CDR2 FQNEAQ (reference sequence). After removal of 5 bases from V and 6 bases from J, the junction contained 7 bases not matched to a gene. The length of the CDR3 is 14 residues. CDR3 DNA sequence: TGTGCCAGCAGCCTATGGGACAGGGTTGATGGCTACACCTTC. Its translation is CASSLWDRVDGYTF.